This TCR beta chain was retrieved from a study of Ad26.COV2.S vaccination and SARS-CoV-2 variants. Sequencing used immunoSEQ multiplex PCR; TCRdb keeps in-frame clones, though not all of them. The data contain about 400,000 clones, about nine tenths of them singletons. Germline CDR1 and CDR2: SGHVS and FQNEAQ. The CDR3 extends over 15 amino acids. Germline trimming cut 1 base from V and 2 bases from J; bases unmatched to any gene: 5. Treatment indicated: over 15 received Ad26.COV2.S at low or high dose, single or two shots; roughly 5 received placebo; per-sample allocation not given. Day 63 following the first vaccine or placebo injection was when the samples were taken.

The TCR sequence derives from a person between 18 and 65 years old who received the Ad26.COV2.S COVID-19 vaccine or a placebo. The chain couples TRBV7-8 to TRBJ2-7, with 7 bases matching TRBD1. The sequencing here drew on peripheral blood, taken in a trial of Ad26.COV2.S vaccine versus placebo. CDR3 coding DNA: TGTGCCAGCAGCTTAGGTAGACAGGGAACCTACGAGCAGTACTTC. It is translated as CASSLGRQGTYEQYF.